This record covers a single T cell receptor beta chain. Sequencing used immunoSEQ multiplex PCR; TCRdb keeps in-frame clones, though not all of them. This sample carries some 30,000 clones, over 75% of them seen once, and the ten largest clones take roughly 2%. These data belong to a study of tumor-infiltrating lymphocytes in localized non-small cell lung cancer. The V gene's germline CDR1 is SGHNT and CDR2 YYREEE (reference sequence). J lost 5 bases, V lost 3 bases, and 7 bases had no gene match. The CDR3 sequence is 14 residues long. This chain connects TRBV5-4 to TRBJ1-2, with TRBD1 identical over 7 bases. Material: lung tumor tissue. The clonotype originates from a human donor with non-small cell lung cancer. The CDR3 bases are TGTGCCAGCAGCTCGCCGACAGGGCAGTATGGCTACACCTTC. This gives the protein CASSSPTGQYGYTF.